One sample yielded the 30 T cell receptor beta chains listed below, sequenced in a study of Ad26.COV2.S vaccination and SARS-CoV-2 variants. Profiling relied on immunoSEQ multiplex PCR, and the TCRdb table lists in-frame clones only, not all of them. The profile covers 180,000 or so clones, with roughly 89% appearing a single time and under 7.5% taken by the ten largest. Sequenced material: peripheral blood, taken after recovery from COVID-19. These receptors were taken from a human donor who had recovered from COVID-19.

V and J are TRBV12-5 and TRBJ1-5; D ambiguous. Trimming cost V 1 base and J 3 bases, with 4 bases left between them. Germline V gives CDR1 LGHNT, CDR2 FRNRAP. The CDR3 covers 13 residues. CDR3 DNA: TGTGCTAGTGGTTTGGCGTTCAATCAGCCCCAGCATTTT. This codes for CASGLAFNQPQHF.

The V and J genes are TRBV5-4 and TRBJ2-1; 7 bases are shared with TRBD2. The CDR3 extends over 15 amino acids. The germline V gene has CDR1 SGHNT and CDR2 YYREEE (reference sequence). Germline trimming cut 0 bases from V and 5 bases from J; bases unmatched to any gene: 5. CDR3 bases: TGTGCCAGCAGCTTGGCAGCGGGGCCCCACAATGAGCAGTTCTTC. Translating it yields CASSLAAGPHNEQFF.

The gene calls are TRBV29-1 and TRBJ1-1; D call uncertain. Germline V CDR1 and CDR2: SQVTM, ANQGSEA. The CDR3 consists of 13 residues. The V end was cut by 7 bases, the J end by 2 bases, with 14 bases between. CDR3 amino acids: CSARRGSNTEAFF. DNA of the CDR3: TGCAGCGCCCGCCGGGGTTCAAACACTGAAGCTTTCTTT. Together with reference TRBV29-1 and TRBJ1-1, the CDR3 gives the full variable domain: SAVISQKPSRDICQRGTSLTIQCQVDSQVTMMFWYRQQPGQSLTLIATANQGSEATYESGFVIDKFPISRPNLTFSTLTVSNMSPEDSSIYLCSARRGSNTEAFFGQGTRLTVV.

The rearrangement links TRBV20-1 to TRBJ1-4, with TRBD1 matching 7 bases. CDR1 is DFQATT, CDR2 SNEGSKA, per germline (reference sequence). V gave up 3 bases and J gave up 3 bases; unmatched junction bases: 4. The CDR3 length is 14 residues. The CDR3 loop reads CSASDRAANEKLFF. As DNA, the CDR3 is TGCAGTGCTAGTGACAGGGCGGCTAATGAAAAACTGTTTTTT.

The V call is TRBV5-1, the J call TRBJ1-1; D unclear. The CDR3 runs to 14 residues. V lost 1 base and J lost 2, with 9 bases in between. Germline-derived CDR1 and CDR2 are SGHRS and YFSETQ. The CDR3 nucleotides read TGCGCCAGCAGCTTGAGGAGCCTAAACACTGAAGCTTTCTTT. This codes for CASSLRSLNTEAFF.

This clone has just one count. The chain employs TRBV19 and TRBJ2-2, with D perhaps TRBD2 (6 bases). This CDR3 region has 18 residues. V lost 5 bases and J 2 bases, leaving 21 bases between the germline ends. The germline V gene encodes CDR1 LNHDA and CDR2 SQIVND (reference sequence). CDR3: CASSLLTTWDFNTGELFF. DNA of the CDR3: TGTGCCAGTAGTCTTTTGACTACTTGGGACTTCAACACCGGGGAGCTGTTTTTT.

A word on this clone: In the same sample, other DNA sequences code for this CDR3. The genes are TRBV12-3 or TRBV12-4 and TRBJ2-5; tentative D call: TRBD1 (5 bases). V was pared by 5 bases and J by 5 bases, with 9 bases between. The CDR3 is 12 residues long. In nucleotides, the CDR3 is TGTGCCAGCAGTAGGGGAAGGGAGACCCAGTACTTC. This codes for CASSRGRETQYF.

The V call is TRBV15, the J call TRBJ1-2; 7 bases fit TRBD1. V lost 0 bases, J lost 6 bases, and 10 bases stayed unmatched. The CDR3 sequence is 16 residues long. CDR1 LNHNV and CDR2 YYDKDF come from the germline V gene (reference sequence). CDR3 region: CATSRDPGQIINGYTF. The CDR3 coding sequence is TGTGCCACCAGCAGAGATCCGGGACAGATAATAAATGGCTACACCTTC. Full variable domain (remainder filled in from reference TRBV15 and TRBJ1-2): DAMVIQNPRYQVTQFGKPVTLSCSQTLNHNVMYWYQQKSSQAPKLLFHYYDKDFNNEADTPDNFQSRRPNTSFCFLDIRSPGLGDTAMYLCATSRDPGQIINGYTFGSGTRLTVV.

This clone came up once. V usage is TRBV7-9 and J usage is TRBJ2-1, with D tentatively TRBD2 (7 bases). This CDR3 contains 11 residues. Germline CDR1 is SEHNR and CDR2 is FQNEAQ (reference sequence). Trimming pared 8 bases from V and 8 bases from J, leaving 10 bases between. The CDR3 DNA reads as TGTGCCAGCGGGAGGGGGGATGAGCAGTTCTTC. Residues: CASGRGDEQFF.

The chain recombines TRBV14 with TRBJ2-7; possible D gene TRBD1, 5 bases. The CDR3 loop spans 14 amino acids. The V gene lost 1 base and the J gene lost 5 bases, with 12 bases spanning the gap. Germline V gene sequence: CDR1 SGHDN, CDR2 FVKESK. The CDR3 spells CASSQGVGVDEQYF. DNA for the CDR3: TGTGCCAGCAGCCAAGGGGTAGGGGTTGACGAGCAGTACTTC.

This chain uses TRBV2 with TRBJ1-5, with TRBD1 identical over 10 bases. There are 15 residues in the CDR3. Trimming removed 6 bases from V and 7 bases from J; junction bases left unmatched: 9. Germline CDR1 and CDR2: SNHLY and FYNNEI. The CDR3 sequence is CASSRDRGKVQPQHF. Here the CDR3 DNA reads TGTGCCAGCAGCCGGGACAGGGGAAAGGTGCAGCCCCAGCATTTT. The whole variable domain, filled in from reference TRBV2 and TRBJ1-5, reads EPEVTQTPSHQVTQMGQEVILRCVPISNHLYFYWYRQILGQKVEFLVSFYNNEISEKSEIFDDQFSVERPDGSNFTLKIRSTKLEDSAMYFCASSRDRGKVQPQHFGDGTRLSIL.

CDR3 bases: TGTGCCAGCAGCAAGCGGGATGGTTACAATGAGCAGTTCTTC. Translated: CASSKRDGYNEQFF. V gene TRBV7-3 combines with J gene TRBJ2-1, with 7 bases identical to TRBD2. Germline V gives CDR1 SGHTA, CDR2 FQGTGA. The CDR3 is 14 residues long. The V and J ends lost 5 bases and 4 bases, in that order; junction bases with no gene match: 5.

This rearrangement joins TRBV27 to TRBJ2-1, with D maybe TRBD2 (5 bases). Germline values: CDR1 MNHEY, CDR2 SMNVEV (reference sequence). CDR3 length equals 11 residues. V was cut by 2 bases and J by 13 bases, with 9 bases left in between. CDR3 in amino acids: CASSLGSSQFF. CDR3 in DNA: TGTGCCAGCAGTTTAGGGAGCAGCCAGTTCTTC.

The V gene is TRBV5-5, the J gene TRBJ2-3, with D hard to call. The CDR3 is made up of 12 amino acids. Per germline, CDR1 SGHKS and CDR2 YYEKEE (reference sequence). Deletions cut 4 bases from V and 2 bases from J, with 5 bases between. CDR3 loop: CASSTHTDTQYF. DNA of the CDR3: TGTGCCAGCAGCACCCACACAGATACGCAGTATTTT.

This CDR3 is CASTPWGSNTEAFF. The CDR3 DNA is TGCGCCAGCACCCCATGGGGTAGCAACACTGAAGCTTTCTTT. The genes are TRBV5-1 and TRBJ1-1; D is unresolved. Between the trimmed V and J ends, which lost 6 bases and 2 bases, there was a span of 14 bases. Per the germline V gene, CDR1 is SGHRS and CDR2 is YFSETQ. The CDR3 runs to 14 residues. The variable domain in full, with the rest retrieved from reference TRBV5-1 and TRBJ1-1, is KAGVTQTPRYLIKTRGQQVTLSCSPISGHRSVSWYQQTPGQGLQFLFEYFSETQRNKGNFPGRFSGRQFSNSRSEMNVSTLELGDSALYLCASTPWGSNTEAFFGQGTRLTVV.

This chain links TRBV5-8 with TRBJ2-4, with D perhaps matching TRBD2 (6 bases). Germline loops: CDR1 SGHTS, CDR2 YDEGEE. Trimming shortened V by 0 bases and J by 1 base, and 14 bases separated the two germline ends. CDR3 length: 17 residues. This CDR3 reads CASSLVIAEGAKNIQYF. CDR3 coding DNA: TGTGCCAGCAGCTTGGTGATAGCGGAGGGGGCCAAAAACATTCAGTACTTC.

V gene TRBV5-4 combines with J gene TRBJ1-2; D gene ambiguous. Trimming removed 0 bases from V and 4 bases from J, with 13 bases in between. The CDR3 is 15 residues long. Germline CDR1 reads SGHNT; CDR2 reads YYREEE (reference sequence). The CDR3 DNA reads TGTGCCAGCAGCTTGGCCCGGGCAGACCTCTATGGCTACACCTTC. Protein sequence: CASSLARADLYGYTF.

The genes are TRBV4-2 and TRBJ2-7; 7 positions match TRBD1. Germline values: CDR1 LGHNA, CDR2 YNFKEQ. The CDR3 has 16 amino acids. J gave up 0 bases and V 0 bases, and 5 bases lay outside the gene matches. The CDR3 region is CASSQDGTESSYEQYF. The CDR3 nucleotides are TGTGCCAGCAGCCAAGACGGGACAGAGAGCTCCTACGAGCAGTACTTC.

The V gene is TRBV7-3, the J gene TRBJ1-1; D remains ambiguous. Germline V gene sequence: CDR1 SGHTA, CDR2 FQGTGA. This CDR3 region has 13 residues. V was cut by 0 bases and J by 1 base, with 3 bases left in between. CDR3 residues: CASSLTRNTEAFF. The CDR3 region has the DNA TGTGCCAGCAGCTTAACAAGGAACACTGAAGCTTTCTTT.

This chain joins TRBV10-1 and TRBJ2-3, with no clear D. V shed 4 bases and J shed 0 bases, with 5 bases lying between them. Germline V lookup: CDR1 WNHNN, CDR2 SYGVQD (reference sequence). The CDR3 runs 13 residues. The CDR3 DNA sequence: TGCGCCAGCAGTGCGGTTAGCACAGATACGCAGTATTTT. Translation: CASSAVSTDTQYF.

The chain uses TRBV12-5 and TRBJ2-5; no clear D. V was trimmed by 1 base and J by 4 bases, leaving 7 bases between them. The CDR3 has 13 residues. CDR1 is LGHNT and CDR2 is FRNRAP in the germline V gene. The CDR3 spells CASGLGQVETQYF. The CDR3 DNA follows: TGTGCTAGTGGTTTGGGCCAAGTAGAGACCCAGTACTTC.

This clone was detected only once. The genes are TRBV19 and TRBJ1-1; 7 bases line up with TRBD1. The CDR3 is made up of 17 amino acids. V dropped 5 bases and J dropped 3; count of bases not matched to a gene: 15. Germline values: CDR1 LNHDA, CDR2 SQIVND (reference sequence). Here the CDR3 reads CASSSTKGARLDTEAFF. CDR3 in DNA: TGTGCCAGTAGTTCCACGAAGGGGGCGCGTTTAGACACTGAAGCTTTCTTT. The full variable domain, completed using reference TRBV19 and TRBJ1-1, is DGGITQSPKYLFRKEGQNVTLSCEQNLNHDAMYWYRQDPGQGLRLIYYSQIVNDFQKGDIAEGYSVSREKKESFPLTVTSAQKNPTAFYLCASSSTKGARLDTEAFFGQGTRLTVV.

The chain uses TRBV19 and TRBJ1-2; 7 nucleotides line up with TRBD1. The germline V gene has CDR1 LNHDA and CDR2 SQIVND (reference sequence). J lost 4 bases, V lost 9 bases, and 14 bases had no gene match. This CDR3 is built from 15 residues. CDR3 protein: CASLVTGHSAYGYTF. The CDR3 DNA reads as TGTGCCAGCCTAGTGACAGGGCACTCGGCCTATGGCTACACCTTC.

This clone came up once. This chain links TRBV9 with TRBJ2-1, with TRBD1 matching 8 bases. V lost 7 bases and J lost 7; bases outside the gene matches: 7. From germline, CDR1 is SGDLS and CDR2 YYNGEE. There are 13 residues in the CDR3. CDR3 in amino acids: CASSTGVGNEQFF. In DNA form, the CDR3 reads TGTGCCAGCTCGACAGGGGTTGGGAATGAGCAGTTCTTC.

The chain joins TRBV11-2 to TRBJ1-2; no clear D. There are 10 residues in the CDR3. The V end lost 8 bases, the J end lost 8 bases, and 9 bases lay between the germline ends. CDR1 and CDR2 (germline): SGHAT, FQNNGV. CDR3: CASGQRGYTF. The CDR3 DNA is TGTGCCAGCGGTCAAAGAGGCTACACCTTC. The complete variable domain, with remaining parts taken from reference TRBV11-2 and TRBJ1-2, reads EAGVAQSPRYKIIEKRQSVAFWCNPISGHATLYWYQQILGQGPKLLIQFQNNGVVDDSQLPKDRFSAERLKGVDSTLKIQPAKLEDSAVYLCASGQRGYTFGSGTRLTVV.

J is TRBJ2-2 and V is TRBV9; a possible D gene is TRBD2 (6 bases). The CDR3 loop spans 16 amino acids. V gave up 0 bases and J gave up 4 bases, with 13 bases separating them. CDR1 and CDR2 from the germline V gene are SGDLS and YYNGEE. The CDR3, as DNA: TGTGCCAGCAGCGTAGAACGCCCCGGGGGCACCGGGGAGCTGTTTTTT. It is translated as CASSVERPGGTGELFF.

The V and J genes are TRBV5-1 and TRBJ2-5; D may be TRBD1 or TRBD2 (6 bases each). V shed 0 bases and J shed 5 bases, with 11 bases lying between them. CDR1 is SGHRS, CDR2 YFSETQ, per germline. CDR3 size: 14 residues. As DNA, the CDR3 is TGCGCCAGCAGCTTGGGAGGGGGGCTGGAGACCCAGTACTTC. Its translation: CASSLGGGLETQYF.

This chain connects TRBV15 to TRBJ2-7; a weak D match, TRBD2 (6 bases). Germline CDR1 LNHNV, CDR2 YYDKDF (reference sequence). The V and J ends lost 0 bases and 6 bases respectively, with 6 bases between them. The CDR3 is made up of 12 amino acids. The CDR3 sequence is CATSREAGEQYF. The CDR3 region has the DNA TGTGCCACCAGCAGAGAAGCGGGCGAGCAGTACTTC.

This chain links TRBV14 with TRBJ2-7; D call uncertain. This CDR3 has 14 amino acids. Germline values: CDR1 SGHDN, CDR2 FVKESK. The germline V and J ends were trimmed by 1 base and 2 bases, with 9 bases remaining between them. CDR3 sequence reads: CASSQAAGTYEQYF. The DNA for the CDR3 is TGTGCCAGCAGCCAAGCGGCAGGCACCTACGAGCAGTACTTC. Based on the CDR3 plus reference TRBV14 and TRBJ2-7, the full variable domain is EAGVTQFPSHSVIEKGQTVTLRCDPISGHDNLYWYRRVMGKEIKFLLHFVKESKQDESGMPNNRFLAERTGGTYSTLKVQPAELEDSGVYFCASSQAAGTYEQYFGPGTRLTVT.

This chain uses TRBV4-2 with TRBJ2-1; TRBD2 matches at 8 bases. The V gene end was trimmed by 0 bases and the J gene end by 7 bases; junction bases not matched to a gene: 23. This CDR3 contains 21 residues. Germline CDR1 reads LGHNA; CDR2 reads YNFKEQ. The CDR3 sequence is CASSQDGLPGLVGGNGNEQFF. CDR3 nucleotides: TGTGCCAGCAGCCAAGATGGGCTTCCGGGACTAGTCGGGGGGAATGGAAATGAGCAGTTCTTC.